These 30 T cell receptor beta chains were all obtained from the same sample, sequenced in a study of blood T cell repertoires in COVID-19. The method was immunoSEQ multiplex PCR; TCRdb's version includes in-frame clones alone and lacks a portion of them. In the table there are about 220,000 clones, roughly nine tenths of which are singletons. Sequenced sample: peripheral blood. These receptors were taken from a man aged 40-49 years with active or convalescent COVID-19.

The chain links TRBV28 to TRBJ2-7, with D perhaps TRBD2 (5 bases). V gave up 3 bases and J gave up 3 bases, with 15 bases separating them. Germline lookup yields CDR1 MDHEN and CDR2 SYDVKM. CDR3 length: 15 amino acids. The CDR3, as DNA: TGTGCCAGCAGTTTTCGGGGTGTTGCACGCTACGAGCAGTACTTC. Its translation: CASSFRGVARYEQYF.

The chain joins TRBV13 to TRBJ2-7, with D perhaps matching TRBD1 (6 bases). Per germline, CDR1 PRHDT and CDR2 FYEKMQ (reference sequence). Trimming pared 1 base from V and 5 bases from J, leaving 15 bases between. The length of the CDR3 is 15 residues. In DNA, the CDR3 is TGTGCCAGCAGCTTAGAGAGGGGGTCCAGCAACGAGCAGTACTTC. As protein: CASSLERGSSNEQYF. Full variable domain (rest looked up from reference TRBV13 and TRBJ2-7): AAGVIQSPRHLIKEKRETATLKCYPIPRHDTVYWYQQGPGQDPQFLISFYEKMQSDKGSIPDRFSAQQFSDYHSELNMSSLELGDSALYFCASSLERGSSNEQYFGPGTRLTVT.

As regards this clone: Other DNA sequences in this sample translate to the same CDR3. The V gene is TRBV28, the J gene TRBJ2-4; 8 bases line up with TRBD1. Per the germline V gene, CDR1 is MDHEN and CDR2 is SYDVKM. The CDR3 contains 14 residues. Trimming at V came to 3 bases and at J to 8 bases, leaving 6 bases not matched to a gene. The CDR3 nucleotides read TGTGCCAGCAGTTTCCTCCAGGGGGCTCACATTCAGTACTTC. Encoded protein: CASSFLQGAHIQYF. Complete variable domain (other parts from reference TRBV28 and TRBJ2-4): DVKVTQSSRYLVKRTGEKVFLECVQDMDHENMFWYRQDPGLGLRLIYFSYDVKMKEKGDIPEGYSVSREKKERFSLILESASTNQTSMYLCASSFLQGAHIQYFGAGTRLSVL.

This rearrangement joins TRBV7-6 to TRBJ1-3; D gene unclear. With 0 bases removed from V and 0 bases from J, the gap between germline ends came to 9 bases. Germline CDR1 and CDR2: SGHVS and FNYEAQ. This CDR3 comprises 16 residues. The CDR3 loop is CASSLATSLSGNTIYF. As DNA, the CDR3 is TGTGCCAGCAGCTTAGCAACCAGTCTCTCTGGAAACACCATATATTTT. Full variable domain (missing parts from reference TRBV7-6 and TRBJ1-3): GAGVSQSPRYKVTKRGQDVALRCDPISGHVSLYWYRQALGQGPEFLTYFNYEAQQDKSGLPNDRFSAERPEGSISTLTIQRTEQRDSAMYRCASSLATSLSGNTIYFGEGSWLTVV.

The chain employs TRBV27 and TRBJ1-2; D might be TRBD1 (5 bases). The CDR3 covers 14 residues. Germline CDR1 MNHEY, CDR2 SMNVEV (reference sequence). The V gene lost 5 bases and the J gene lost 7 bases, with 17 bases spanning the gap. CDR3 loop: CASSAGRAIGGYTF. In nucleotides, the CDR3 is TGTGCCAGCAGTGCAGGCAGGGCCATCGGTGGCTACACCTTC.

The DNA for the CDR3 is TGCGCCAGCAGTGGGACACACTATGGCTACACCTTC. Its translation: CASSGTHYGYTF. The genes are TRBV5-1 and TRBJ1-2; D possibly corresponds to TRBD1 (6 bases). V lost 5 bases and J 3 bases, leaving 8 bases between the germline ends. Germline CDR1 SGHRS, CDR2 YFSETQ. The CDR3 covers 12 residues. The full variable domain, rest sourced from reference TRBV5-1 and TRBJ1-2, is KAGVTQTPRYLIKTRGQQVTLSCSPISGHRSVSWYQQTPGQGLQFLFEYFSETQRNKGNFPGRFSGRQFSNSRSEMNVSTLELGDSALYLCASSGTHYGYTFGSGTRLTVV.

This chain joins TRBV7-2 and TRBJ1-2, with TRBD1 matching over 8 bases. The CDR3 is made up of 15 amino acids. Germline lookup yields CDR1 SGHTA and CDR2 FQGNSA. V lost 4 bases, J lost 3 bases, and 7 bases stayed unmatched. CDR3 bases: TGTGCCAGCAGCTCCTTGGACAGGGTCGACTATGGCTACACCTTC. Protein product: CASSSLDRVDYGYTF.

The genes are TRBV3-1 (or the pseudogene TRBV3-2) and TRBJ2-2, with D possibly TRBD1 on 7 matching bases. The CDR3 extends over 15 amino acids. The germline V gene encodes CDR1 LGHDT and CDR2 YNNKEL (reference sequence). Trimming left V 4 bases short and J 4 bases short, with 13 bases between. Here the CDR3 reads CASSRRGPGTGELFF. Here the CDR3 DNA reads TGTGCCAGCAGCCGGAGGGGGCCGGGCACCGGGGAGCTGTTTTTT.

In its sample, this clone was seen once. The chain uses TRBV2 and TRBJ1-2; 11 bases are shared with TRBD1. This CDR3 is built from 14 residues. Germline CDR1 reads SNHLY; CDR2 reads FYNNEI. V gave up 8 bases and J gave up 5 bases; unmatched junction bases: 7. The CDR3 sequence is CASGGGQGAYGYTF. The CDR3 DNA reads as TGTGCCAGCGGGGGCGGACAGGGGGCTTATGGCTACACCTTC.

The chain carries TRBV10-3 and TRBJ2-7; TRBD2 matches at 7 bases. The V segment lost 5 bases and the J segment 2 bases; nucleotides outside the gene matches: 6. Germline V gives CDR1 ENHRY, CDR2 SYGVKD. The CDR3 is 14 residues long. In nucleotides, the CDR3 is TGTGCCATCAGTTCAGCGGGGATTCCCTACGAGCAGTACTTC. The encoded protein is CAISSAGIPYEQYF.

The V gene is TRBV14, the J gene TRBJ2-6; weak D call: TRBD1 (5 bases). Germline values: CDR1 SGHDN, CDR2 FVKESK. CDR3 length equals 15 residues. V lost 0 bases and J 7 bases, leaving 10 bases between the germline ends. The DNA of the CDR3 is TGTGCCAGCAGCCAAGATCCAGGGTTAGCCAACGTCCTGACTTTC. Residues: CASSQDPGLANVLTF.

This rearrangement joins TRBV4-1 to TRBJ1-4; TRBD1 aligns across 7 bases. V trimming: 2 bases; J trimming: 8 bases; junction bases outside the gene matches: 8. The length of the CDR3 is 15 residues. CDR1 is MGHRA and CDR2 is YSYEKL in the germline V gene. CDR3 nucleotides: TGCGCCAGCAGCCAATTAACCAGGGGGTCGGAAAAACTGTTTTTT. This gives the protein CASSQLTRGSEKLFF.

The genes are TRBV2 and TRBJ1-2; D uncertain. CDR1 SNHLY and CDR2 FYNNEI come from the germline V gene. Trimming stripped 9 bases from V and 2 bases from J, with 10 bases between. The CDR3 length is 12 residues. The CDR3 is CASALENYGYTF. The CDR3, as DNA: TGTGCCAGTGCCCTCGAGAACTATGGCTACACCTTC.

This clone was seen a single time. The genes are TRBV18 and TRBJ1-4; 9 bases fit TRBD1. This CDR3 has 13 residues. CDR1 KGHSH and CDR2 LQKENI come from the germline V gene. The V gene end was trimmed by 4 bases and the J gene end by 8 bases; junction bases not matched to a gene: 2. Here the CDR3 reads CASSRGQGEKLFF. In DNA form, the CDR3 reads TGTGCCAGCTCACGGGGACAGGGAGAAAAACTGTTTTTT.

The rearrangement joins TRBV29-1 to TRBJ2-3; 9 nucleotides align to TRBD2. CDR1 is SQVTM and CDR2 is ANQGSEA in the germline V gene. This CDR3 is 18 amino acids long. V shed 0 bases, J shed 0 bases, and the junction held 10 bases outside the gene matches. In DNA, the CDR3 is TGCAGCGTTGAAGAAGTAGCGGGGGCCTCCGGGAGCACAGATACGCAGTATTTT. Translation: CSVEEVAGASGSTDTQYF.

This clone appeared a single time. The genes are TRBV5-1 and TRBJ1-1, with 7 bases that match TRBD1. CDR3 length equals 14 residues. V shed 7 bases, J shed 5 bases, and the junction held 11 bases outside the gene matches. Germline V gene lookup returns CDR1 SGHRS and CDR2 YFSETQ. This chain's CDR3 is CASGRTGVRTEAFF. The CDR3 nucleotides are TGCGCCAGCGGCCGAACAGGGGTAAGAACTGAAGCTTTCTTT.

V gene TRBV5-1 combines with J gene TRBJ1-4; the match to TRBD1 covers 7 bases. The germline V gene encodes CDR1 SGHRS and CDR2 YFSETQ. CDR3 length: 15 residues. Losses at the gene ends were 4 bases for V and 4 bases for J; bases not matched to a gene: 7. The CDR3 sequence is CASSPGTALNEKLFF. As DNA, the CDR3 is TGCGCCAGCAGCCCAGGGACAGCCCTTAATGAAAAACTGTTTTTT.

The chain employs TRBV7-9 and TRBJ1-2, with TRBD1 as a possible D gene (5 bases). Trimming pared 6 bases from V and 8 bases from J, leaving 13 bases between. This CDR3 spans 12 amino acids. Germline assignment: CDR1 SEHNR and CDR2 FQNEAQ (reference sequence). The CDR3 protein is CASSDPGQGYTF. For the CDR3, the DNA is TGTGCCAGCAGTGATCCAGGGCAGGGCTACACCTTC. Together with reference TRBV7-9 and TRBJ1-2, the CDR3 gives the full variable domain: DTGVSQNPRHKITKRGQNVTFRCDPISEHNRLYWYRQTLGQGPEFLTYFQNEAQLEKSRLLSDRFSAERPKGSFSTLEIQRTEQGDSAMYLCASSDPGQGYTFGSGTRLTVV.

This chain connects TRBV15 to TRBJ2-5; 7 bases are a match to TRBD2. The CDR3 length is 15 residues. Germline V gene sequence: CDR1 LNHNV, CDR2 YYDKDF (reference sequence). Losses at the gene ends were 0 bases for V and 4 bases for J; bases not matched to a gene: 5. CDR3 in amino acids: CATSRDRRERETQYF. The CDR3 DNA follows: TGTGCCACCAGCAGAGATAGGCGGGAGCGAGAGACCCAGTACTTC.

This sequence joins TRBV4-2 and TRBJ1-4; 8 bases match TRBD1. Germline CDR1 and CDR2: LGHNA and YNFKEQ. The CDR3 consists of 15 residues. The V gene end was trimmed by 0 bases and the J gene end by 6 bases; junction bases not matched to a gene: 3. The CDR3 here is CASSQDSGGDEKLFF. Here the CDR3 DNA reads TGTGCCAGCAGCCAAGATTCAGGGGGCGATGAAAAACTGTTTTTT.

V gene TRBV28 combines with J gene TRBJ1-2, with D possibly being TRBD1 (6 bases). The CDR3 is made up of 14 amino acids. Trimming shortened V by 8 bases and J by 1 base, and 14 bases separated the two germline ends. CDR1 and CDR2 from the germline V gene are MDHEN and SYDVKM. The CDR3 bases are TGTGCCAGCGGATGGACAGCTGATAACTATGGCTACACCTTC. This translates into CASGWTADNYGYTF.

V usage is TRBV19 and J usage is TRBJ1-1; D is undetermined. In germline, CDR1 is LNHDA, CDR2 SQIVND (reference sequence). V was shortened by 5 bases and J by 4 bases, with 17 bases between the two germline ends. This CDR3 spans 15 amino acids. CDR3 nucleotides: TGTGCCAGTAGTCCCCGACTACTCGGGGTCACTGAAGCTTTCTTT. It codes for CASSPRLLGVTEAFF. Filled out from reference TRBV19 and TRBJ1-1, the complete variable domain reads DGGITQSPKYLFRKEGQNVTLSCEQNLNHDAMYWYRQDPGQGLRLIYYSQIVNDFQKGDIAEGYSVSREKKESFPLTVTSAQKNPTAFYLCASSPRLLGVTEAFFGQGTRLTVV.

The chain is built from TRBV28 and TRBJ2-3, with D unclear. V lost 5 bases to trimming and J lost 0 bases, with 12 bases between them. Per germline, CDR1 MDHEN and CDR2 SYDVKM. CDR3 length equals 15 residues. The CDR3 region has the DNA TGTGCCAGCAGTCGCCCACTCCTTAGCACAGATACGCAGTATTTT. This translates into CASSRPLLSTDTQYF. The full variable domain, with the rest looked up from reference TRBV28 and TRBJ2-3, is DVKVTQSSRYLVKRTGEKVFLECVQDMDHENMFWYRQDPGLGLRLIYFSYDVKMKEKGDIPEGYSVSREKKERFSLILESASTNQTSMYLCASSRPLLSTDTQYFGPGTRLTVL.

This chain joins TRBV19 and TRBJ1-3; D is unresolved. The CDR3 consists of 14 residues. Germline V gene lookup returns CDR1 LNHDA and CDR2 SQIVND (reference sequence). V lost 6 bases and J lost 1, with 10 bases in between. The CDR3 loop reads CASSRGGSGNTIYF. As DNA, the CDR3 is TGTGCCAGTAGCCGGGGTGGATCTGGAAACACCATATATTTT.

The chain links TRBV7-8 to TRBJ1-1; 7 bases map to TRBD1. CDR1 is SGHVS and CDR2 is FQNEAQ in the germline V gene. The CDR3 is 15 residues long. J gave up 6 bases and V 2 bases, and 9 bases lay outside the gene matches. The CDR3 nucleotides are TGTGCCAGCAGCTTAATATACAGGGGTCATCCTGAAGCTTTCTTT. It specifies CASSLIYRGHPEAFF.

The CDR3 region has the DNA TGTGCCAGCAGTTTATGGACAGTCTCCTACGAGCAGTACTTC. It encodes CASSLWTVSYEQYF. This chain links TRBV28 with TRBJ2-7; a weak D match, TRBD1 (5 bases). This CDR3 has 14 residues. Trimming cost V 0 bases and J 0 bases, with 6 bases left between them. The V gene's germline CDR1 is MDHEN and CDR2 SYDVKM.

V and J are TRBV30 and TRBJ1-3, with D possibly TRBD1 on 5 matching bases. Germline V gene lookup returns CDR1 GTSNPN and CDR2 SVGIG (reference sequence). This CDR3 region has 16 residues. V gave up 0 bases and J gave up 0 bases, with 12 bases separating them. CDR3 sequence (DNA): TGTGCCTGGAGTGTGTTCAGGGCCGGCTCTGGAAACACCATATATTTT. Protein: CAWSVFRAGSGNTIYF. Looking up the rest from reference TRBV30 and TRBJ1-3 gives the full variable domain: SQTIHQWPATLVQPVGSPLSLECTVEGTSNPNLYWYRQAAGRGLQLLFYSVGIGQISSEVPQNLSASRPQDRQFILSSKKLLLSDSGFYLCAWSVFRAGSGNTIYFGEGSWLTVV.

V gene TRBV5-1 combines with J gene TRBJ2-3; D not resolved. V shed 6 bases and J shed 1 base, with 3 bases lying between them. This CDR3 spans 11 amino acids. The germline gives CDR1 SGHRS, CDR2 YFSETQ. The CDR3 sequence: CASTGTDTQYF. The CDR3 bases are TGCGCCAGCACAGGCACAGATACGCAGTATTTT.

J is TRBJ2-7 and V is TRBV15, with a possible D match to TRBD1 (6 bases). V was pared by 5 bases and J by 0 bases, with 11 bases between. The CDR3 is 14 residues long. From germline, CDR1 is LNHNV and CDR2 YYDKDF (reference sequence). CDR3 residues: CATSPGGSSYEQYF. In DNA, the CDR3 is TGTGCCACCAGCCCTGGGGGCTCCTCCTACGAGCAGTACTTC.

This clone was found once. The CDR3 sequence: CASTKGGGTYYEQYF. For the CDR3, the DNA is TGTGCCAGCACCAAAGGGGGGGGGACGTACTACGAGCAGTACTTC. This chain joins TRBV7-8 and TRBJ2-7; the D gene is possibly TRBD2 (7 bases). Germline CDR1 and CDR2: SGHVS and FQNEAQ. V was trimmed by 7 bases and J by 3 bases, leaving 19 bases between them. This CDR3 is 15 amino acids long.